The TCR beta chain described here comes from a study of CD8 T cells in Susac syndrome. Broader study findings: The study recognized that the number of individuals in its TCR sequencing and HLA analysis was relatively small.

RNA was extracted with the RNeasy kit, and a quantity of roughly 0.5 to 1 ug was reverse transcribed using random hexamers. Across 54 Vbeta and 13 Jbeta, immunoSEQ multiplex PCR amplified TCR beta CDR3. TCRdb re-derived calls from the immunoSEQ multiplex PCR reads in MiXCR, one entry per CDR3 protein. This sample has roughly 180,000 distinct CDR3 sequences, with just under 95% found just once. Notes on this clonotype: The antigen is undetermined.

While CD8+ and CD4+ T cells were isolated negatively, TEMRA cells were enriched by FACS. Germline V gene data show CDR1 as LNHNV and CDR2 as YYDKDF (reference sequence). The CDR3 is made up of 16 amino acids. Trimming removed 5 bases from V and 4 bases from J, with 15 bases in between. This clonotype was obtained from a human donor in good health. The sequencing input was CD4+ T cells from PBMCs. This chain links TRBV15 with TRBJ2-6; D possibly uses TRBD1 or TRBD2 (6 bases each). CDR3 in amino acids: CATSRRGPPGANVLTF. The CDR3 bases are TGTGCCACCAGCCGACGGGGGCCGCCCGGGGCCAACGTCCTGACTTTC.